Below are 3 T cell receptor beta chains sequenced from a single sample in a study of T cells after posttransplantation cyclophosphamide. Assay used: immunoSEQ multiplex PCR; TCRdb lists only in-frame clones, some missing. Among around 9,000 clones listed, about 85% were seen once. Cyclophosphamide on days +3 and +4 followed busulfan-fludarabine conditioning and a marrow graft. This sample comprised PBMCs, obtained after allogeneic stem cell transplant with posttransplant cyclophosphamide. Source of these receptors: a female patient in her thirties or forties who received an allogeneic stem cell transplant from an unrelated donor, was CMV-positive, and had no GVHD. Some of these T cells may belong to the graft donor.

The genes are TRBV27 and TRBJ1-5, with D perhaps matching TRBD1 (5 bases). CDR1 MNHEY and CDR2 SMNVEV come from the germline V gene (reference sequence). The length of the CDR3 is 13 residues. Trimming stripped 9 bases from V and 2 bases from J, with 11 bases between. This CDR3 is CASSGLRNQPQHF. CDR3 DNA: TGTGCCAGTTCGGGACTTCGCAATCAGCCCCAGCATTTT.

This chain connects TRBV5-4 to TRBJ2-1, with D tentatively TRBD1 (5 bases). The CDR3 contains 16 residues. Between the trimmed V and J ends, which lost 0 bases and 0 bases, there was a span of 10 bases. CDR1 is SGHNT, CDR2 YYREEE, per germline (reference sequence). In DNA form, the CDR3 reads TGTGCCAGCAGCTTGGTAGGGGTGCTCTCCTACAATGAGCAGTTCTTC. Translated, it gives CASSLVGVLSYNEQFF.

The CDR3 loop reads CASSYSPGSRGTDTQYF. Written as DNA, the CDR3 is TGTGCCAGCAGCTATTCCCCAGGGTCAAGGGGCACAGATACGCAGTATTTT. The gene calls are TRBV11-3 and TRBJ2-3; D possibly corresponds to TRBD1 (5 bases). This CDR3 is 17 amino acids long. V gave up 4 bases and J gave up 1 base, with 18 bases separating them. Germline V gene lookup returns CDR1 SGHNT and CDR2 YENEEA. Full variable domain (outside the CDR3, taken from reference TRBV11-3 and TRBJ2-3): EAGVVQSPRYKIIEKKQPVAFWCNPISGHNTLYWYLQNLGQGPELLIRYENEEAVDDSQLPKDRFSAERLKGVDSTLKIQPAELGDSAVYLCASSYSPGSRGTDTQYFGPGTRLTVL.